This T cell receptor (beta chain) was captured in a study of siplizumab effects on memory and regulatory T cells (dated by TCRdb to 2018 to 2020). Study-level background: The effect of the anti-CD2 antibody siplizumab on alloreactive T-cell subsets was examined in allogeneic mixed lymphocyte reactions constructed from human PBMCs.

The CDR3 sequence holds 13 residues, the cysteine and phenylalanine included. Here the CDR3 DNA is all that survives: 39 bases in frame from base 1. The V and J ends are trimmed by 6 bases and 2 bases, leaving 11 bases between them. The germline V gene specifies WSHSY as CDR1 and SAAADI as CDR2. Study-level results and caveats: Siplizumab significantly reduced the cumulative frequency of alloreactive sequences traceable to unstimulated CD4+ memory T cells. A naive or memory phenotype could not be assigned to roughly 75-95% of proliferating CD4+ or CD8+ clones. Among mappable alloreactive CD4+ clones, an average Treg-derived fraction of around 71% was observed with siplizumab, compared with approximately 25% in control reactions. No functional confirmation was obtained for the suppressive function of proliferating Tregs from siplizumab cultures. Because sequences below about 10^-5 frequency were poorly captured, only a minor fraction of alloreactive clones could be mapped to unstimulated subsets. Unstimulated naive T cells appeared more diverse than memory T cells, and naive cells seemed to contribute substantially to the alloresponse.

Sorted unstimulated T cells, along with proliferating T cells recovered from mixed lymphocyte reactions, underwent TCRbeta CDR3 sequencing. Fresh whole blood from fewer than 11 HLA-typed healthy donors was used to isolate PBMCs. To map where alloreactive clones came from, unstimulated CD4+ non-regulatory T cells were FACS-sorted. Libraries came from the immunoSEQ multiplex PCR assay. Roughly 10^5 TCR templates per sample were assayed on the deep sequencing platform. Genomic DNA extracted from sorted T cells was used for TCRbeta CDR3 sequencing. The paper's processing steps were these. The R programming language was used for clonal analysis of TCRbeta CDR3 data. Alloreactive CD4+ and CD8+ clones were defined by comparing unstimulated samples with post-reaction CFSE-low samples. Alloreactive CD4+ clones were assigned to regulatory or non-regulatory origin by matching sequences to sorted unstimulated Treg and non-Treg repertoires. This is the immuneACCESS table as TCRdb keeps it, with only in-frame sequences that have V and J called. A part of the clones is gone; compared with another copy, unresolved V genes explain less than half, and the rest is unexplained. For V, J and clone size, that table is used; D and trimming come from the DNA. This sample lists about 100,000 clones; about 94% were detected once. The top ten constitute 1% to 1.5% of the sample.

To note about this clone: What this receptor recognizes is not known. No base-level quality is on record; no much larger clone is a single base apart.

This TCR derives from a human donor in good health. Sequencing used non-Treg CD4+ T cells sorted from blood. The sample's cell subset or site label, decoded: FACS-sorted unstimulated CD4+ non-regulatory T cells. This chain joins TRBV10-2 to TRBJ2-7; TRBD2 is perhaps the D gene, given 6 matching bases. The encoded CDR3 is CASRELAAYEQYF. DNA sequence: TGCGCCAGCAGGGAACTAGCAGCCTACGAGCAGTACTTC.